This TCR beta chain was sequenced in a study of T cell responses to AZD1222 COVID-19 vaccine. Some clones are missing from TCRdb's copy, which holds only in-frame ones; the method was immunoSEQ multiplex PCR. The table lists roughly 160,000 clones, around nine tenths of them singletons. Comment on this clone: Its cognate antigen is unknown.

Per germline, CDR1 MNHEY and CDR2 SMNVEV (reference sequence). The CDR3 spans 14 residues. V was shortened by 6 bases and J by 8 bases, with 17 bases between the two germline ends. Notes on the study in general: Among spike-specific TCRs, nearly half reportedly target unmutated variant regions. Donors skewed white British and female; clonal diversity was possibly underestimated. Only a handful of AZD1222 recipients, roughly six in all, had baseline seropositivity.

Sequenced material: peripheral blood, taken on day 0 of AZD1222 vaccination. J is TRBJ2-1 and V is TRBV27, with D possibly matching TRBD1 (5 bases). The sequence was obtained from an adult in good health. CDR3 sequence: CASRFLQGFDEQFF. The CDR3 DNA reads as TGTGCCAGCAGGTTTCTTCAGGGCTTCGATGAGCAGTTCTTC.